Below, 30 T cell receptor beta chains from the same sample are listed, as sequenced in a study of T cell repertoires in cytomegalovirus infection. MiXCR was run by TCRdb on the reads, yielding one entry per CDR3 protein. The sample carries almost 550,000 distinct CDR3 sequences, 16% recorded once. Sequencing input: CD8+ T cells from PBMCs. The receptor set was obtained from a human donor in good health (CMV status not recorded). Some clones in this sample may be carry-over from other donors' samples.

This clonotype was counted a few times. V usage is TRBV29-1 and J usage is TRBJ2-1; no clear D. Germline V lookup: CDR1 SQVTM, CDR2 ANQGSEA. The CDR3 has 12 amino acids. The ends were cut back, 7 bases at V and 4 bases at J, with 11 bases in the middle. CDR3 sequence (DNA): TGCAGCGCAACGTGGGGTTACAATGAGCAGTTCTTC. As protein: CSATWGYNEQFF.

This chain joins TRBV2 and TRBJ2-1; unclear D gene. Trimming took off 1 base at V and 9 bases at J, with 16 bases between the two ends. The CDR3 contains 15 residues. In germline, CDR1 is SNHLY, CDR2 FYNNEI. CDR3 coding DNA: TGTGCCAGCAGTGAAGGGTCCAAAGTGCCAATTGAGCAGTTCTTC. This gives the protein CASSEGSKVPIEQFF.

This clonotype has only a few counts. This chain connects TRBV2 to TRBJ1-5; possibly TRBD1 for D (5 bases). CDR3 length: 14 amino acids. Germline V lookup: CDR1 SNHLY, CDR2 FYNNEI. Trimming shortened V by 7 bases and J by 4 bases, and 14 bases separated the two germline ends. CDR3 bases: TGTGCCAGCATCGGAACAGGAGGTAATCAGCCCCAGCATTTT. This gives the protein CASIGTGGNQPQHF.

This clonotype was counted once. An end of the junction does not agree with germline; a read error may underlie this. The chain carries TRBV27 and TRBJ2-3; 11 nucleotides agree with TRBD2. This CDR3 comprises 15 residues. Germline V gives CDR1 MNHEY, CDR2 SMNVEV (reference sequence). CDR3 bases: TGTCCCAGCAGTTTTTGGACTAGCGGGCTCAGTACGCAGTATTTT. This translates into CPSSFWTSGLSTQYF.

The CDR3 DNA is TGTGCCAGCAGTTACTCGATAGAATCCTATGGCTACACCTTC. This sequence encodes CASSYSIESYGYTF. This rearrangement joins TRBV6-5 to TRBJ1-2; the D is unclear. V was pared by 0 bases and J by 4 bases, with 9 bases between. CDR3 length: 14 residues. Germline V gives CDR1 MNHEY, CDR2 SVGAGI.

This clonotype showed up many times. This sequence joins TRBV19 and TRBJ1-1, with 8 nucleotides matching TRBD1. This CDR3 contains 18 residues. The trim removed 3 bases at V and 0 bases at J, leaving 12 bases unmatched. Germline CDR1 LNHDA, CDR2 SQIVND (reference sequence). This CDR3 reads CASSILDRGGHMNTEAFF. The CDR3 coding sequence is TGTGCCAGTAGTATTCTCGACAGGGGCGGGCACATGAACACTGAAGCTTTCTTT.

This clonotype was counted only a few times. The chain has TRBV29-1 and TRBJ2-5; D is undetermined. CDR1 is SQVTM, CDR2 ANQGSEA, per germline. V was clipped by 4 bases and J by 1 base, with 10 bases between them. The CDR3 sequence is 13 residues long. This CDR3 is CSVVIDLQETQYF. The DNA of the CDR3 is TGCAGCGTTGTAATAGATCTCCAAGAGACCCAGTACTTC.

This clonotype has more than one count but fewer than ten. V gene TRBV29-1 combines with J gene TRBJ1-2; 7 nucleotides line up with TRBD1. V was pared by 4 bases and J by 8 bases, with 19 bases of the junction left unmatched. This CDR3 comprises 16 residues. Germline V gives CDR1 SQVTM, CDR2 ANQGSEA. The CDR3 loop is CSVGTLLGRTGEGYTF. As DNA, the CDR3 is TGCAGCGTTGGGACCCTGTTGGGTAGGACAGGAGAAGGCTACACCTTC.

There are many counts of this clonotype. The rearrangement links TRBV29-1 to TRBJ1-4; 7 bases are a match to TRBD1. Germline assignment: CDR1 SQVTM and CDR2 ANQGSEA. This CDR3 region has 14 residues. Trimming at V came to 6 bases and at J to 4 bases, leaving 8 bases not matched to a gene. In nucleotides, the CDR3 is TGCAGCGTACGAGGGACAGTTAGTAATGAAAAACTGTTTTTT. This codes for CSVRGTVSNEKLFF.

This clonotype was recorded many times. The chain recombines TRBV28 with TRBJ2-7, with D tentatively TRBD1 or TRBD2 (5 bases each). The germline V gene encodes CDR1 MDHEN and CDR2 SYDVKM. The CDR3 covers 13 residues. Trimming took off 3 bases at V and 5 bases at J, with 11 bases between the two ends. The CDR3 is CASSFYGTDEQYF. CDR3 nucleotide sequence: TGTGCCAGCAGTTTTTACGGGACCGACGAGCAGTACTTC.

This clonotype was counted ten times or more. The V call is TRBV12-3 or TRBV12-4, the J call TRBJ1-5; D unresolved. Between the trimmed V and J ends, which lost 3 bases and 3 bases, there was a span of 12 bases. The CDR3 is made up of 15 amino acids. Here the CDR3 reads CASSFRGMLNQPQHF. The CDR3, as DNA: TGTGCCAGCAGTTTTCGGGGAATGCTCAATCAGCCCCAGCATTTT.

This clonotype showed up many times. The chain joins TRBV7-8 to TRBJ2-6, with D perhaps matching TRBD1 (7 bases). V dropped 5 bases and J dropped 2 bases, with 13 bases sitting between them. The CDR3 runs 16 residues. Germline V gene data show CDR1 as SGHVS and CDR2 as FQNEAQ. In DNA form, the CDR3 reads TGTGCCAGCAGCCCCAGGGGGGTCACTGGGGCCAACGTCCTGACTTTC. Translated: CASSPRGVTGANVLTF.

The chain carries TRBV29-1 and TRBJ2-2, with 7 bases lining up with TRBD1. Trimming took 6 bases from V and 5 from J; bases not matched to a gene: 9. This CDR3 has 14 amino acids. Germline CDR1 and CDR2: SQVTM and ANQGSEA. CDR3 protein: CSVSGTGVTGELFF. CDR3 nucleotide sequence: TGCAGCGTGTCCGGAACAGGGGTAACCGGGGAGCTGTTTTTT.

The chain links TRBV13 to TRBJ2-7; TRBD1 matches 9 bases. With V trimmed by 2 bases and J by 3 bases, 5 bases remained unmatched. The CDR3 length is 15 residues. Germline values: CDR1 PRHDT, CDR2 FYEKMQ (reference sequence). The CDR3 here is CASSLRGQGHYEQYF. CDR3 bases: TGTGCCAGCAGCTTAAGGGGACAGGGACACTACGAGCAGTACTTC.

The chain is built from TRBV24-1 and TRBJ1-2; TRBD1 agrees at 7 bases. The trim removed 7 bases at V and 6 bases at J, leaving 7 bases unmatched. The CDR3 is 13 residues long. CDR1 is KGHDR, CDR2 SFDVKD, per germline. The CDR3 DNA follows: TGTGCCACCAGCGAAGGGACAGTAGATGGCTACACCTTC. Translation gives CATSEGTVDGYTF.

This clonotype was counted ten times or more. This chain links TRBV28 with TRBJ1-5, with D maybe TRBD1 (5 bases). Deletions cut 7 bases from V and 6 bases from J, with 19 bases between. The CDR3 has 15 amino acids. Germline CDR1 and CDR2: MDHEN and SYDVKM. The CDR3 DNA reads as TGTGCCAGCAATCCCCCCAGGGAAGTGGCTCAGCCCCAGCATTTT. Its translation is CASNPPREVAQPQHF.

This clonotype came up many times. Given the absence of the conserved phenylalanine or tryptophan at the CDR3 end, a read error is likely. The DNA is left out, because the CDR3 cannot be placed on it with certainty; the CDR3 is given as TCRdb lists it. V and J are TRBV11-2 and TRBJ1-2; the listed D gene, TRBD1, was not tested against the DNA. Germline V CDR1 and CDR2: SGHAT, FQNNGV. The CDR3 has 13 residues if both end residues are counted. The CDR3 sequence: CASSLDLAGAQRL.

This clonotype has a handful of counts. The J gene is TRBJ2-7, the V gene TRBV7-9, with 7 nucleotides matching TRBD1. CDR1 and CDR2 (germline): SEHNR, FQNEAQ (reference sequence). The CDR3 contains 15 residues. Trimming cost V 5 bases and J 3 bases; bases outside gene matches: 10. Here the CDR3 DNA reads TGTGCCAGCAGCGGAGACAGGGACCTTCGCTACGAGCAGTACTTC. It specifies CASSGDRDLRYEQYF. Full variable domain (rest looked up from reference TRBV7-9 and TRBJ2-7): DTGVSQNPRHKITKRGQNVTFRCDPISEHNRLYWYRQTLGQGPEFLTYFQNEAQLEKSRLLSDRFSAERPKGSFSTLEIQRTEQGDSAMYLCASSGDRDLRYEQYFGPGTRLTVT.

This clonotype was seen ten or more times. The chain links TRBV6-5 to TRBJ2-3; D not certain. The CDR3 sequence is 13 residues long. Germline V gene lookup returns CDR1 MNHEY and CDR2 SVGAGI. V was pared by 2 bases and J by 1 base, with 4 bases between. This CDR3 reads CASSYAGTDTQYF. DNA of the CDR3: TGTGCCAGCAGTTACGCCGGCACAGATACGCAGTATTTT.

This clonotype has at least ten counts. The chain recombines TRBV4-1 with TRBJ2-2; D unresolved. Germline CDR1 reads MGHRA; CDR2 reads YSYEKL. V dropped 3 bases and J dropped 1 base, with 9 bases sitting between them. This CDR3 region has 15 residues. CDR3 DNA: TGCGCCAGCAGCCAGACCTTTCAGAACACCGGGGAGCTGTTTTTT. Translation: CASSQTFQNTGELFF.

In this sample, this clonotype turned up many times. V usage is TRBV11-1 and J usage is TRBJ2-2; D possibly corresponds to TRBD1 (6 bases). V was cut by 4 bases and J by 11 bases, with 14 bases left in between. CDR3 length equals 13 residues. Germline-derived CDR1 and CDR2 are SGHAT and FQDESV (reference sequence). The CDR3 here is CASSYNSGGELFF. In nucleotides, the CDR3 is TGTGCCAGCAGCTATAACAGTGGGGGCGAGCTGTTTTTT.

CDR3 in amino acids: CSVPDRVVYGYTF. The DNA for the CDR3 is TGCAGCGTTCCGGACAGGGTCGTCTATGGCTACACCTTC. V is TRBV29-1 and J is TRBJ1-2; TRBD1 aligns across 8 bases. Germline loops: CDR1 SQVTM, CDR2 ANQGSEA. Losses at the gene ends were 5 bases for V and 4 bases for J; bases not matched to a gene: 6. The CDR3 is 13 amino acids.

This clonotype was observed a handful of times. J is TRBJ2-1 and V is TRBV2; no reliable D call. From germline, CDR1 is SNHLY and CDR2 FYNNEI. The CDR3 is made up of 12 amino acids. Trimming removed 9 bases at V and 2 bases at J, with 8 bases between. The CDR3 reads CARDGPYNEQFF. The CDR3 DNA reads TGTGCCAGAGACGGGCCCTACAATGAGCAGTTCTTC.

This clonotype was seen at least ten times. J is TRBJ2-1 and V is TRBV2; 14 nucleotides agree with TRBD2. The germline gives CDR1 SNHLY, CDR2 FYNNEI. This CDR3 spans 18 amino acids. V dropped 7 bases and J dropped 3; count of bases not matched to a gene: 11. CDR3 sequence: CASIMTSGRGNGYNEQFF. The CDR3 DNA reads as TGTGCCAGCATTATGACTAGCGGGAGGGGAAATGGCTACAATGAGCAGTTCTTC.

This clonotype was seen a handful of times. V and J are TRBV27 and TRBJ2-2, with 7 positions matching TRBD2. This CDR3 comprises 15 residues. V was clipped by 5 bases and J by 0 bases; unmatched bases: 3. Germline V CDR1 and CDR2: MNHEY, SMNVEV (reference sequence). CDR3 sequence: CASSTGLANTGELFF. CDR3 DNA: TGTGCCAGCAGTACCGGACTAGCGAACACCGGGGAGCTGTTTTTT.

Only a few counts were recorded for this clonotype. The chain combines TRBV4-1 with TRBJ2-5; 8 bases fit TRBD2. CDR1 and CDR2 (germline): MGHRA, YSYEKL. This CDR3 region has 17 residues. Germline trimming cut 3 bases from V and 1 base from J; bases unmatched to any gene: 10. CDR3 protein: CASSQAASGTSQETQYF. The CDR3 bases are TGCGCCAGCAGCCAGGCAGCATCCGGGACTAGCCAAGAGACCCAGTACTTC.

This clonotype was observed a few times. V usage is TRBV27 and J usage is TRBJ2-1; perhaps TRBD2 as D (6 bases). V was clipped by 7 bases and J by 6 bases, with 10 bases between them. CDR1 and CDR2 from the germline V gene are MNHEY and SMNVEV (reference sequence). This CDR3 region has 12 residues. CDR3 region: CASITGANEQFF. CDR3 sequence (DNA): TGTGCCAGCATCACGGGAGCCAATGAGCAGTTCTTC.

This clonotype was recorded a few times. The chain is built from TRBV5-5 and TRBJ1-5; D is uncertain. Trimming cost V 2 bases and J 0 bases, with 9 bases left between them. The CDR3 sequence is 15 residues long. The germline CDR1 and CDR2 sequences are SGHKS and YYEKEE (reference sequence). CDR3 sequence reads: CASSFAGNSNQPQHF. In DNA form, the CDR3 reads TGTGCCAGCAGCTTCGCCGGGAATAGCAATCAGCCCCAGCATTTT.

This chain connects TRBV24-1 to TRBJ2-1; D possibly corresponds to TRBD2 (5 bases). Germline loops: CDR1 KGHDR, CDR2 SFDVKD. The CDR3 covers 15 residues. V dropped 1 base and J dropped 5 bases, with 11 bases sitting between them. The CDR3 DNA reads as TGTGCCACCAGTGATTTCTCCAGCGGAAACAATGAGCAGTTCTTC. This sequence encodes CATSDFSSGNNEQFF.

V is TRBV6-5 and J is TRBJ2-3, with 7 positions matching TRBD1. After removal of 6 bases from V and 5 bases from J, the junction contained 14 bases not matched to a gene. Germline assignment: CDR1 MNHEY and CDR2 SVGAGI. The CDR3 runs 16 residues. CDR3 sequence (DNA): TGTGCCAGCAGGCTTTCATCCGAGGGGGCTGGAGATACGCAGTATTTT. Translating gives CASRLSSEGAGDTQYF.